A single sample is the source of the 18 T cell receptor beta chains below, sequenced in a study of cytomegalovirus exposure and HLA in healthy donors. Use of 60 Vbeta and 13 Jbeta primers characterized the PCR. TCRdb's copy holds only in-frame clones and misses some; the assay was immunoSEQ multiplex PCR. This table holds under 200,000 clones, approximately 78% found once. The sequenced sample was PBMCs. Receptors originate from a woman younger than 30 in good health and CMV-seronegative.

The CDR3 nucleotides are TGCAGTGCTACCACTAGCTCAGAGCAGTACTTC. Its translation: CSATTSSEQYF. The chain has TRBV20-1 and TRBJ2-7; D may be TRBD2 (6 bases). Germline V CDR1 and CDR2: DFQATT, SNEGSKA (reference sequence). This CDR3 region has 11 residues. The ends were cut back, 4 bases at V and 7 bases at J, with 11 bases in the middle.

This sequence joins TRBV9 and TRBJ2-7, with TRBD1 matching 8 bases. Germline CDR1 SGDLS, CDR2 YYNGEE. There are 17 residues in the CDR3. Trimming took 0 bases from V and 4 from J; bases not matched to a gene: 12. CDR3 amino acids: CASSVGLVGTGQYEQYF. CDR3 DNA: TGTGCCAGCAGCGTAGGCCTCGTCGGGACAGGCCAATACGAGCAGTACTTC.

This chain links TRBV10-2 with TRBJ2-1; 15 nucleotides align to TRBD2. The V gene's germline CDR1 is WSHSY and CDR2 SAAADI. Trimming at V came to 6 bases and at J to 0 bases, leaving 3 bases not matched to a gene. This CDR3 contains 17 residues. The CDR3 region has the DNA TGCGCCAGCAGGGCGGGACTAGCGGGAGGCTCCTACAATGAGCAGTTCTTC. Its translation is CASRAGLAGGSYNEQFF.

This CDR3 reads CASSSPWTSLETQYF. CDR3 nucleotide sequence: TGTGCCAGCAGTTCACCCTGGACTAGTCTAGAGACCCAGTACTTC. J is TRBJ2-5 and V is TRBV28; 7 nucleotides match TRBD2. The germline CDR1 and CDR2 sequences are MDHEN and SYDVKM. This CDR3 contains 15 residues. J lost 4 bases, V lost 4 bases, and 9 bases had no gene match.

The chain joins TRBV11-2 to TRBJ2-3; 7 bases match TRBD1. The V gene end was trimmed by 4 bases and the J gene end by 0 bases; junction bases not matched to a gene: 4. The germline CDR1 and CDR2 sequences are SGHAT and FQNNGV. The CDR3 is made up of 15 amino acids. The CDR3: CASSSTGISTDTQYF. CDR3 DNA sequence: TGTGCCAGCAGCTCGACAGGGATTAGCACAGATACGCAGTATTTT.

The chain joins TRBV19 to TRBJ2-5; 12 bases align to TRBD2. The DNA matches TRBJ2-7 better at its end, which makes the J call doubtful. The CDR3 covers 17 residues. Germline CDR1 reads LNHDA; CDR2 reads SQIVND (reference sequence). This CDR3 reads CASSGGGRLAGEYEQYF. Here the CDR3 DNA reads TGTGCCAGTAGTGGAGGAGGCCGACTAGCGGGAGAATACGAGCAGTACTTC.

The chain uses TRBV2 and TRBJ1-1; TRBD1 agrees at 10 bases. V trimming: 8 bases; J trimming: 5 bases; junction bases outside the gene matches: 8. Germline CDR1 reads SNHLY; CDR2 reads FYNNEI. The CDR3 has 14 residues. The CDR3 is CASFLDRGRTEAFF. The CDR3 DNA follows: TGTGCCAGCTTCCTCGACAGGGGGCGGACTGAAGCTTTCTTT.

This clone came up a few times. CDR3 amino acids: CASSYSGTEAYEQYF. For the CDR3, the DNA is TGTGCCAGCAGTTACTCCGGGACAGAAGCTTACGAGCAGTACTTC. This chain uses TRBV6-5 with TRBJ2-7; 7 bases are a match to TRBD1. Per the germline V gene, CDR1 is MNHEY and CDR2 is SVGAGI. V shed 0 bases, J shed 4 bases, and the junction held 6 bases outside the gene matches. CDR3 size: 15 residues.

The table lists this clone with a few counts. In the same sample, other DNA sequences code for this CDR3. The V gene is TRBV6-1, the J gene TRBJ1-6; 7 positions match TRBD1. The CDR3 has 19 residues. In germline, CDR1 is MNHNS, CDR2 SASEGT. V lost 0 bases and J lost 10; bases outside the gene matches: 18. CDR3 sequence: CASSEALVRGRGLQSPLHF. CDR3 sequence (DNA): TGTGCCAGCAGTGAAGCGCTTGTAAGGGGGCGCGGATTACAGTCACCCCTCCACTTT.

This clone was picked up one time. The J gene is TRBJ1-6, the V gene TRBV27; 7 nucleotides line up with TRBD1. Per the germline V gene, CDR1 is MNHEY and CDR2 is SMNVEV (reference sequence). There are 13 residues in the CDR3. V shed 6 bases and J 9 bases; nucleotides not matched to a gene: 5. The chain's CDR3 is CASRQGEVSPLHF. The CDR3 coding sequence is TGTGCCAGCAGGCAGGGGGAAGTTTCACCCCTCCACTTT.

The chain combines TRBV7-3 with TRBJ2-1, with TRBD2 matching over 14 bases. V trimming: 5 bases; J trimming: 9 bases; junction bases outside the gene matches: 9. The CDR3 runs to 16 residues. Per germline, CDR1 SGHTA and CDR2 FQGTGA. CDR3 DNA: TGTGCCAGCAGCCCGAGACTAGCGGGAGGGGTGGGTGAGCAGTTCTTC. This codes for CASSPRLAGGVGEQFF.

In this sample, this clone turned up once. The rearrangement uses TRBV5-4 and TRBJ2-5, with D maybe TRBD1 (6 bases). Judging by the DNA end, TRBJ2-7 fits better; the J call may be wrong. Germline-derived CDR1 and CDR2 are SGHNT and YYREEE (reference sequence). CDR3 length: 12 residues. Here the CDR3 reads CASSSQGYEQYF. As DNA, the CDR3 is TGTGCCAGCAGTTCACAGGGATACGAGCAGTACTTC.

CDR3 sequence (DNA): TGTGCCAGCAGTGAGGGGGGACTAGTCTTCAATGAGCAGTTCTTC. Protein sequence: CASSEGGLVFNEQFF. The rearrangement uses TRBV11-2 and TRBJ2-1, with 8 bases fitting TRBD2. The germline CDR1 and CDR2 sequences are SGHAT and FQNNGV. Trimming cost V 6 bases and J 6 bases; bases outside gene matches: 10. This CDR3 has 15 amino acids.

The V and J genes are TRBV19 and TRBJ2-7, with 7 positions matching TRBD1. Unmatched junction bases numbered 6, after V lost 4 bases and J lost 3 bases. CDR3 length: 14 residues. CDR1 and CDR2 from the germline V gene are LNHDA and SQIVND (reference sequence). The DNA of the CDR3 is TGTGCCAGTAGTACCACAGGGGCATACTACGAGCAGTACTTC. Translated: CASSTTGAYYEQYF.

The gene calls are TRBV6-1 and TRBJ1-5; a possible D gene is TRBD1 (5 bases). Germline V gene sequence: CDR1 MNHNS, CDR2 SASEGT. The CDR3 is made up of 14 amino acids. V was trimmed by 11 bases and J by 2 bases, leaving 16 bases between them. The CDR3 reads CALGGGSGNQPQHF. The DNA of the CDR3 is TGTGCCCTGGGGGGAGGGTCTGGCAATCAGCCCCAGCATTTT.

CDR3: CASRLTGHLEQFF. CDR3 DNA sequence: TGTGCCAGCAGGCTGACAGGGCACCTTGAGCAGTTCTTC. The J gene is TRBJ2-1, the V gene TRBV6-5, with TRBD1 identical over 7 bases. CDR3 length: 13 amino acids. The V gene end was trimmed by 6 bases and the J gene end by 9 bases; junction bases not matched to a gene: 8. Germline V gives CDR1 MNHEY, CDR2 SVGAGI.

The chain carries TRBV5-1 and TRBJ1-1, with D maybe TRBD1 (5 bases). The germline V and J ends were trimmed by 3 bases and 6 bases, with 15 bases remaining between them. There are 14 residues in the CDR3. Germline loops: CDR1 SGHRS, CDR2 YFSETQ. Here the CDR3 DNA reads TGCGCCAGCAGCTCCGTCGGGGGAAGGGCTGAAGCTTTCTTT. Protein product: CASSSVGGRAEAFF.

This clone was recorded once. V and J are TRBV5-1 and TRBJ2-3; 7 bases are shared with TRBD2. The V gene end was trimmed by 0 bases and the J gene end by 1 base; junction bases not matched to a gene: 14. The CDR3 has 19 amino acids. Germline CDR1 reads SGHRS; CDR2 reads YFSETQ. The CDR3 bases are TGCGCCAGCAGCTTGGGCCTAGCGGACACCAAGATAGGCACAGATACGCAGTATTTT. Translation gives CASSLGLADTKIGTDTQYF.